The present entry profiles one T cell receptor beta chain with its context. The antigen it recognizes is unknown. No much larger clonotype is one base removed from it; base qualities were not supplied. The record originates from a study of cytomegalovirus exposure and HLA in healthy donors (dated by TCRdb to 2016 to 2017). At the level of the whole study: According to a later analysis, one platform produced both the roughly 110 validation repertoires and the 730 or so repertoires of the first cohort. To predict cytomegalovirus infection status, the study combined high-throughput TCR immunosequencing, statistical association of individual TCRs with disease status, and machine learning. The study aimed to test whether signatures of past pathogen exposure could be identified by cataloging public T cell receptors. A separate validation cohort of about 110 different subjects was used in addition to the roughly 670-subject first cohort. Study-wide conclusions, independent of this receptor: Subsequent analysis determined that TCRs grouped into clusters in the first cohort also showed a tendency toward co-occurrence across the approximately 120 validation repertoires, and roughly 94% of cluster scores exceeded 0. Cytomegalovirus status was reported to be diagnosed by the classifier with high specificity and sensitivity in both the original and validation cohorts. The validation cohort had no HLA typing available for a later analysis, so co-occurrence within that cohort was assessed over all 130 or so repertoires. In vitro tests confirmed that a few of the cytomegalovirus-associated TCR beta chains recognize cytomegalovirus antigens. The study listed 164 TCR beta chains as associated with cytomegalovirus. According to the authors, the approach could potentially be generalized to other disease states and immunological phenotypes. Most TCR sequences were observed very rarely across donors, whereas some public TCRs were present in many individuals.

The donors belonged to the validation cohort of 90 to 150 subjects, which was separate from the roughly 700-subject first cohort. Library preparation employed the immunoSEQ multiplex PCR assay. In the original analysis: A statistical classification framework was developed to diagnose cytomegalovirus status using the catalog of TCR beta chain sequences. In TCRdb, the immuneACCESS table is reduced to in-frame sequences with V and J assigned. These tables do not hold every clone; where another copy was compared, an unresolved V gene accounts for under half, and the others remain unexplained. That table furnishes V, J and clone size, whereas the DNA furnished D and trimming. Here the sample has roughly 60,000 clones; less than 96% occur a single time. Less than 1.5% of the sample belongs to the ten largest clones. The germline V gene gives CDR1 as LGHNA and CDR2 as YSLEER. The CDR3 starts with the cysteine, ends with the phenylalanine, and has 17 residues. The retained sequence is limited to the CDR3, 51 bases, with the frame set at the first base. V drops 0 bases and J drops 4 bases, leaving 16 bases in between.

The chain is assembled from TRBV4-3 and TRBJ2-1; tentative D gene TRBD2, with 6 bases matching. This TCR derives from a woman aged 18 to 35 in good health and CMV-seronegative. The specimen was PBMCs. The CDR3 region reads CASSQDPDGRWYNEQFF. The DNA sequence follows: TGCGCCAGCAGCCAAGATCCTGACGGGAGATGGTACAATGAGCAGTTCTTC.